A selection of T cell receptor beta chains follows, all from one sample in a study of cytomegalovirus exposure and HLA in healthy donors. Sequencing used immunoSEQ multiplex PCR; TCRdb keeps in-frame clones, though not all of them. This sample contains tens of thousands of clones. Source material: PBMCs. Receptor source: a man in his late teens or twenties in good health and CMV-seropositive. CDR3s include the opening cysteine and the closing phenylalanine or tryptophan. D genes are given only for firm matches.

d_call	cdr3_length	v_call	j_call	cdr3_nt	cdr3_aa
TRBD1	16	TRBV29-1	TRBJ1-1	TGCAGCGTTGGGACCACCGACAGGGGGTGGGACACTGAAGCTTTCTTT	CSVGTTDRGWDTEAFF
.	16	TRBV11-2	TRBJ2-2	TGTGCCAGCAGCTCCAGTCCCAACGTCGACACCGGGGAGCTGTTTTTT	CASSSSPNVDTGELFF
TRBD1	15	TRBV6-6	TRBJ2-7	TGTGCCAGCAGTCCCCCGGGACAGACCTTATACGAGCAGTACTTC	CASSPPGQTLYEQYF
TRBD1	13	TRBV19	TRBJ1-5	TGTGCCAGTAGTACCCCCGACAGGGGTGGCCAGCATTTT	CASSTPDRGGQHF
.	12	TRBV29-1	TRBJ2-1	TGCAGCGTCGGACATCCCGCCAATGAGCAGTTCTTC	CSVGHPANEQFF
.	15	TRBV7-3	TRBJ1-3	TGTGCCAGCAGTCAAAGGGGAGGTCCCGGAAACACCATATATTTT	CASSQRGGPGNTIYF
TRBD1	16	TRBV5-1	TRBJ1-1	TGCGCCAGCAGCTATGCTCGGACAGGGTTGAACACTGAAGCTTTCTTT	CASSYARTGLNTEAFF
.	13	TRBV19	TRBJ2-1	TGTGCCAGTAGTATAGGGGGCGCCGGTGAGCAGTTCTTC	CASSIGGAGEQFF
.	16	TRBV10-3	TRBJ2-7	TGTGCCATCAAACTCTTTCCGGTGGACACCTCCTACGAGCAGTACTTC	CAIKLFPVDTSYEQYF
.	13	TRBV7-8	TRBJ2-7	TGTGCCAGCAGCTCGCCCACTTCCTACGAGCAGTACTTC	CASSSPTSYEQYF
.	14	TRBV5-8	TRBJ1-2	TGTGCCAGCAGCTTCGCAGGGGCATTATATGGCTACACCTTC	CASSFAGALYGYTF
.	12	TRBV6-1	TRBJ1-1	TGTGCCAGCACGTCCACAGGGCTTTCGGCTTTCTTT	CASTSTGLSAFF
TRBD1	15	TRBV18	TRBJ2-7	TGTGCCAGCTCACCGACGGACAGGGTCGGCTACGAGCAGTACTTC	CASSPTDRVGYEQYF
.	15	TRBV5-6	TRBJ1-6	TGTGCCAGCAGCTTCGGGAGGCGCGCAAGTTCACCCCTCCACTTT	CASSFGRRASSPLHF
.	13	TRBV5-8	TRBJ1-1	TGTGCCAGCAGGGGACTGATGAACACTGAAGCTTTCTTT	CASRGLMNTEAFF
TRBD2	20	TRBV9	TRBJ2-7	TGTGCCAGCAGCGTAGACACCATCCTGGGGGGGAGCGGAAGCGCCTACGAGCAGTACTTC	CASSVDTILGGSGSAYEQYF
TRBD1	14	TRBV5-6	TRBJ1-2	TGTGCCAGCAGCTTGGGACAGGGAGTTTATGGCTACACCTTC	CASSLGQGVYGYTF
TRBD1	14	TRBV6-5	TRBJ1-4	TGTGCCAGCAGAGGGGGGACAGGGAATGAAAAACTGTTTTTT	CASRGGTGNEKLFF
.	14	TRBV29-1	TRBJ2-3	TGCAGCGTTCATAGGGGGTGGGGAACAGATACGCAGTATTTT	CSVHRGWGTDTQYF
.	13	TRBV7-9	TRBJ2-2	TGTGCCAGCAGCTTAGCGGTAGCCGGGGAGCTGTTTTTT	CASSLAVAGELFF
.	14	TRBV28	TRBJ1-5	TGTGCCAGCAGCCCCGGGGGGGTGCGCCAGCCCCAGCATTTT	CASSPGGVRQPQHF
TRBD1	16	TRBV4-2	TRBJ1-4	TGTGCCAGCAGCCAGGAAGGACAGGGGGTTTACGAAAAACTGTTTTTT	CASSQEGQGVYEKLFF
.	12	TRBV27	TRBJ2-1	TGTGCCAGCATTGGAGAATCGGATGAGCAGTTCTTC	CASIGESDEQFF
.	14	TRBV4-1	TRBJ2-1	TGCGCCAGCAGCCAAGATCCGGCCTACAATGAGCAGTTCTTC	CASSQDPAYNEQFF
.	13	TRBV28	TRBJ2-3	TGTGCCAGCACCCCCAGGCCTTGGGATACGCAGTATTTT	CASTPRPWDTQYF
.	16	TRBV28	TRBJ1-4	TGTGCCAGCAGTTTATTTGCGGGGGGGCTCGGTGAAAAACTGTTTTTT	CASSLFAGGLGEKLFF
.	17	TRBV15	TRBJ2-7	TGTGCCACCAGCAGAGAGTTGCTTATCGGCGGCTCCTACGAGCAGTACTTC	CATSRELLIGGSYEQYF
TRBD2	13	TRBV5-4	TRBJ2-1	TGTGCCAGCAGACTAGCGGGGGGCGATGAGCAGTTCTTC	CASRLAGGDEQFF
.	14	TRBV5-1	TRBJ1-2	TGCGCCAGCAGCTTGGGTGGGGCAGGTTATGGCTACACCTTC	CASSLGGAGYGYTF
TRBD2	18	TRBV9	TRBJ2-3	TGTGCCAGCAGCGCCATCGTCTTGACTAGCGGGGCCACAGATACGCAGTATTTT	CASSAIVLTSGATDTQYF